This T cell receptor (beta chain) originates from a study of cytomegalovirus exposure and HLA in healthy donors. The study's findings and limits: In a later analysis, TCR beta V- and J-gene trimming showed a link to a missense DCLRE1C variant. Analysis performed later showed TCR beta chains linked to HLA being more clonally expanded than equally common others.

PCR employed 60 Vbeta and 13 Jbeta primers. Repertoires were generated with immunoSEQ multiplex PCR, while TCRdb's copy carries only in-frame clones and drops some. The data hold about 120,000 clones, with approximately 72% observed a single time. Turning to this clone: Its antigen is not identified.

The sample was PBMCs. The TCR sequence derives from a woman in her fifties or sixties in good health and CMV-seropositive.

This chain's CDR3 is CASSLSGRAYEQYF. The CDR3 coding sequence is TGTGCCAGTAGTCTTAGCGGGAGGGCCTACGAGCAGTACTTC. The chain combines TRBV19 with TRBJ2-7, with 11 bases matching TRBD2. The V segment lost 5 bases and the J segment 2 bases; nucleotides outside the gene matches: 2. Germline V gene sequence: CDR1 LNHDA, CDR2 SQIVND (reference sequence). The CDR3 runs to 14 residues.